This T cell receptor (beta chain) came from a study of CD8 T cells in Susac syndrome. After extraction with the RNeasy kit, 0.5 to 1 ug of the RNA was reverse transcribed using random hexamers. MiXCR was run by TCRdb on the immunoSEQ multiplex PCR reads, yielding one entry per CDR3 protein. Here the sample spans about 200,000 distinct CDR3 sequences, about 95% being singletons. The clonotype comes from a human donor in good health. The source material was CD4+ T cells from PBMCs.

CDR3 region: CASSPGSTGANVLTF. The CDR3 bases are TGTGCCAGCAGCCCCGGGTCCACTGGGGCCAACGTCCTGACTTTC. V gene TRBV9 combines with J gene TRBJ2-6; D remains unclear. This CDR3 contains 15 residues. CDR1 and CDR2 from the germline V gene are SGDLS and YYNGEE. Trimming took off 4 bases at V and 2 bases at J, with 10 bases between the two ends.